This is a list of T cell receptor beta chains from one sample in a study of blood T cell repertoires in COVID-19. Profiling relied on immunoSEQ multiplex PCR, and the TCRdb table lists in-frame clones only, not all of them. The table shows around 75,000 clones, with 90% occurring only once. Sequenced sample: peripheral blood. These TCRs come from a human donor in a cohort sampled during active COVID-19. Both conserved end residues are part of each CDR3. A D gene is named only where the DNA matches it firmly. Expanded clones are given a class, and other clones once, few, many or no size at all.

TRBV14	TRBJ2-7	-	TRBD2	TGTGCCAGCAGTCGGACTAGCGGGAGCTCCTACGAGCAGTACTTC	CASSRTSGSSYEQYF
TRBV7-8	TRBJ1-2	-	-	TGTGCCAGCAGCCCAGAGAGGTTGGCAGGTCCCCGGGAGGGCTACACCTTC	CASSPERLAGPREGYTF
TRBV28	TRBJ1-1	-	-	TGTGCCAGCGGACACAACACTGAAGCTTTCTTT	CASGHNTEAFF
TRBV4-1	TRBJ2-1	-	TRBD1	TGCGCCAGCAGCCCGACAGGGACGGAGGTTTGGGGTGAGCAGTTCTTC	CASSPTGTEVWGEQFF
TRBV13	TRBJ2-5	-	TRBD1	TGTGCCAGCAGCTTAAGTGGGACAGGACTAGAGACCCAGTACTTC	CASSLSGTGLETQYF
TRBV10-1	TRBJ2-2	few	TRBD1	TGCGCCAGCGGAAAGGGGGCCGGGCAACTGTTTTTT	CASGKGAGQLFF
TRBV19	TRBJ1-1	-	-	TGTGCCAGTAGTATTAGGGGGAACACTGAAGCTTTCTTT	CASSIRGNTEAFF
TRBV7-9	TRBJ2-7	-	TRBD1	TGTGCCAGCACGTCCGGGACAGATCCCTACGAGCAGTACTTC	CASTSGTDPYEQYF
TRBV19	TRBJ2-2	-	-	TGTGCCAGTAGCACTTCTCTTAACACCGGGGAGCTGTTTTTT	CASSTSLNTGELFF
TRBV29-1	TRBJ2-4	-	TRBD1	TGCAGCGTTGAAGATCTCGCGGACAGGGGGAAAAACATTCAGTACTTC	CSVEDLADRGKNIQYF
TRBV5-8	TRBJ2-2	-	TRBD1	TGTGCCAGCAGCTTTCAAACAGGGGTCCACACCGGGGAGCTGTTTTTT	CASSFQTGVHTGELFF
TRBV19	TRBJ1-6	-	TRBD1	TGTGCCAGTAGTCTGGGACAGCCTAATTCACCCCTCCACTTT	CASSLGQPNSPLHF
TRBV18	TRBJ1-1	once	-	TGTGCCAGCTCACCAGGCATAAACACTGAAGCTTTCTTT	CASSPGINTEAFF
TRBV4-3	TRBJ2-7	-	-	TGCGCCAGCAGCCAAGGTCAGGGATCCTACGAGCAGTACTTC	CASSQGQGSYEQYF
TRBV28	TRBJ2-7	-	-	TGTGCCAGCAGTTCCCGACTGCCCTCTCCCTCTGTTAGCTCCTACGAGCAGTACTTC	CASSSRLPSPSVSSYEQYF
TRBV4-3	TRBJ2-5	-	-	TGCGCCAGCAGCCAAGGGAGAGATTACCAAGAGACCCAGTACTTC	CASSQGRDYQETQYF
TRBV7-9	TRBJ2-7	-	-	TGTGCCAGCAGCTTATTGGGGGCAGGTGGTGCTTACGAGCAGTACTTC	CASSLLGAGGAYEQYF
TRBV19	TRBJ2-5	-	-	TGTGCCAGTAGTACTCAGGGGGGAGAGACCCAGTACTTC	CASSTQGGETQYF
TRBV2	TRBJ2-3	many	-	TGTGCCAGCAACGGGGTCGGCACAGATACGCAGTATTTT	CASNGVGTDTQYF
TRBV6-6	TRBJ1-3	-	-	TGTGCCAGCGGACAGACGGATCCTTTCTCTGGAAACACCATATATTTT	CASGQTDPFSGNTIYF
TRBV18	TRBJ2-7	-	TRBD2	TGTGCCAGCTCACCAGGCGCGGGGGGCCCCTACGAGCAGTACTTC	CASSPGAGGPYEQYF
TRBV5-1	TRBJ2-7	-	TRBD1	TGCGCCAGCAGCTTGGGTGGACAGGGAGCCTCCTACGAGCAGTACTTC	CASSLGGQGASYEQYF
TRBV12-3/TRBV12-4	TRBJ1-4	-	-	TGTGCCAGCAGCCCCGGAGTGGTAAAACTGTTTTTT	CASSPGVVKLFF
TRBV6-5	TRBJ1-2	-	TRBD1	TGTGCCAGCAGCCCGGGGACAGAATATGGCTACACCTTC	CASSPGTEYGYTF
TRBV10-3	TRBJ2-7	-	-	TGTGCCATCAGTGACCCGGCAGCGGGTCTTGGGTACGAGCAGTACTTC	CAISDPAAGLGYEQYF
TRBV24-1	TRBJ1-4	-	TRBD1	TGTGCCACCAGAAGTTACAGGGGGCTTATGGGTGAAAAACTGTTTTTT	CATRSYRGLMGEKLFF
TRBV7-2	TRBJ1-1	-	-	TGTGCCAGCAGCTTAGGCCCGGGGATGAACACTGAAGCTTTCTTT	CASSLGPGMNTEAFF
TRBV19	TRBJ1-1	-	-	TGTGCCAGTAGTATATACAGTGGAATGAACACTGAAGCTTTCTTT	CASSIYSGMNTEAFF
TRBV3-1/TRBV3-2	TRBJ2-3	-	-	TGTGCCAGCAGTTGGGGGCTTAGCACAGATACGCAGTATTTT	CASSWGLSTDTQYF
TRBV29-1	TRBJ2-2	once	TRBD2	TGCAGCGTTTTATTTATGGGACTAGCCAACACCGGGGAGCTGTTTTTT	CSVLFMGLANTGELFF
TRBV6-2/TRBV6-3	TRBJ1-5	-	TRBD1	TGTGCCAGCAGTCCAAGCCGACAGGGAGGTCGACATCAGCCCCAGCATTTT	CASSPSRQGGRHQPQHF
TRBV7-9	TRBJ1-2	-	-	TGTGCCAGCAGCAAGCCACAGTACTTAAACTATGGCTACACCTTC	CASSKPQYLNYGYTF
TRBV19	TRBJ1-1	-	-	TGTGCCAGTACGGCCAGGGGCGGGTTGTACACTGAAGCTTTCTTT	CASTARGGLYTEAFF
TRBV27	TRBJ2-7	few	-	TGTGCCAGCAGTTTCTTGGCAGGCTCCTACGAGCAGTACTTC	CASSFLAGSYEQYF
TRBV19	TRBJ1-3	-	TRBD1	TGTGCCAGTACTGAAACCGGGACAGGGGCTGGAAACACCATATATTTT	CASTETGTGAGNTIYF
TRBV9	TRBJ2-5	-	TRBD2	TGTGCCAGCAGCGTAGGGGCTAGCGGGGGGCCTGAAGAGACCCAGTACTTC	CASSVGASGGPEETQYF
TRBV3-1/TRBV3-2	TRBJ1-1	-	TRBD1	TGTGCCAGCAGACCAAGGACAGGGTTTGACACTGAAGCTTTCTTT	CASRPRTGFDTEAFF
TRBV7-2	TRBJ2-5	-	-	TGTGCCAGCAGCTTATTGGGGGGACAAGAGACCCAGTACTTC	CASSLLGGQETQYF
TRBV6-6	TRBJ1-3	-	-	TGTGCCAGCAGTCCAACCCGACCGGGAGCGGGGGGAAACACCATATATTTT	CASSPTRPGAGGNTIYF
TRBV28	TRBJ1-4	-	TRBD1	TGTGCCAGCAGTGCCCGACAGGGAGCTAATGAAAAACTGTTTTTT	CASSARQGANEKLFF
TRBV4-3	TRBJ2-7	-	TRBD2	TGCGCCAGCAGCCGACAAGCCGGCGGGGGAGCCTACGAGCAGTACTTC	CASSRQAGGGAYEQYF
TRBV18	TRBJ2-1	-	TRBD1	TGTGCCAGCTCACCACGGTCCCAGGGGGTGGGCTTTAAGGAGCAGTTCTTC	CASSPRSQGVGFKEQFF
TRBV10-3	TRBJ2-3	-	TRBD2	TGTGCCATCAGGGAAGAAGCGGGAGCAGATACGCAGTATTTT	CAIREEAGADTQYF
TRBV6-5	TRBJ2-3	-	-	TGTGCCAGCAGTTATGAGATGGCCCAGAGCGCAGATACGCAGTATTTT	CASSYEMAQSADTQYF
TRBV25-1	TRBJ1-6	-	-	TGTGCCAGCAGCGCAGGGGCGCCGTTTTCACCCCTCCACTTT	CASSAGAPFSPLHF
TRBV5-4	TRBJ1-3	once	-	TGTGCCAGCAGCTTGGGGGGGCTTGCTGGAAACACCATATATTTT	CASSLGGLAGNTIYF
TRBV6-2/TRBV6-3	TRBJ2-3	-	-	TGTGCCAGCAGCCCCCGCGAATTGGATACGCAGTATTTT	CASSPRELDTQYF
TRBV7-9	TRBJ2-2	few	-	TGTGCCAGCTCTTTGTGGGGCACGAACACCGGGGAGCTGTTTTTT	CASSLWGTNTGELFF
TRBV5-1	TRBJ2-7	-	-	TGCGCCAGCAGCCCCCCAGGAAACGAGCAGTACTTC	CASSPPGNEQYF
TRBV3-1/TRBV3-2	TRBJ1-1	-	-	TGTGCCAGCAGCGAGCCCGGGAACACCAGGAACACTGAAGCTTTCTTT	CASSEPGNTRNTEAFF
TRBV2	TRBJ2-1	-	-	TGTGCCAGCAGTGATACTAGCTCGAGCTCCTACAATGAGCAGTTCTTC	CASSDTSSSSYNEQFF
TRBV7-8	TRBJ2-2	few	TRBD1	TGTGCCAGCAGCGTAGCGGACAGGGGGAGCGGGGAGCTGTTTTTT	CASSVADRGSGELFF
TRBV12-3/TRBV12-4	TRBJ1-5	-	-	TGTGCCAGCAGTTTTGGGCGTCGGGGGCCCCAGCATTTT	CASSFGRRGPQHF
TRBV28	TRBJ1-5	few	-	TGTGCCAGCAGTTCGAACCTAGGGGTGCAGCCCCAGCATTTT	CASSSNLGVQPQHF
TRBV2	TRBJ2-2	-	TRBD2	TGTGCCAGCAGTCGACTAGCGGGAAACACCGGGGAGCTGTTTTTT	CASSRLAGNTGELFF
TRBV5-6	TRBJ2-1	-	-	TGTGCCAGCAGCTTGTGGGACACGGGCTACAATGAGCAGTTCTTC	CASSLWDTGYNEQFF